A single sample gave rise to the 29 T cell receptor beta chains below, sequenced in a study of cytomegalovirus exposure and HLA in healthy donors. Using immunoSEQ multiplex PCR, the repertoire was profiled, and TCRdb retains in-frame clones only, with some absent. Of roughly 150,000 clones in the sample, 88% were seen once. The sample comprised PBMCs. The receptors stem from a man aged 18 to 29 in good health and CMV-seronegative.

This sequence joins TRBV5-8 and TRBJ2-3; 8 nucleotides agree with TRBD2. This CDR3 has 15 amino acids. Unmatched junction bases numbered 8, after V lost 0 bases and J lost 8 bases. Germline V gene sequence: CDR1 SGHTS, CDR2 YDEGEE. The DNA for the CDR3 is TGTGCCAGCAGCTTGGTGGCGGGAGGATTTACTACGCAGTATTTT. Its translation: CASSLVAGGFTTQYF.

The chain employs TRBV7-9 and TRBJ2-5; D is ambiguous. V was shortened by 2 bases and J by 3 bases, with 13 bases between the two germline ends. The CDR3 covers 15 residues. Germline values: CDR1 SEHNR, CDR2 FQNEAQ (reference sequence). CDR3 loop: CASSLTYSPEETQYF. DNA of the CDR3: TGTGCCAGCAGCTTAACTTACAGCCCCGAAGAGACCCAGTACTTC.

Here the CDR3 reads CASSQVQASGQETQYF. In DNA, the CDR3 is TGCGCCAGCAGCCAGGTTCAGGCTAGCGGCCAAGAGACCCAGTACTTC. This chain joins TRBV4-1 and TRBJ2-5; TRBD2 matches at 7 bases. CDR3 length: 16 residues. Trimming took 3 bases from V and 1 from J; bases not matched to a gene: 8. Germline V gene lookup returns CDR1 MGHRA and CDR2 YSYEKL.

The CDR3 region has the DNA TGTGCCAGCAGCAATAGGCGGGATGAGCAGTTCTTC. This gives the protein CASSNRRDEQFF. The V call is TRBV11-3, the J call TRBJ2-1, with D perhaps matching TRBD2 (5 bases). The CDR3 loop spans 12 amino acids. CDR1 is SGHNT and CDR2 is YENEEA in the germline V gene. Trimming cost V 5 bases and J 8 bases, with 10 bases left between them. The entire variable domain, with the rest obtained from reference TRBV11-3 and TRBJ2-1, is as follows: EAGVVQSPRYKIIEKKQPVAFWCNPISGHNTLYWYLQNLGQGPELLIRYENEEAVDDSQLPKDRFSAERLKGVDSTLKIQPAELGDSAVYLCASSNRRDEQFFGPGTRLTVL.

The chain joins TRBV5-6 to TRBJ2-2; TRBD2 matches 8 bases. The CDR3 loop spans 14 amino acids. With V trimmed by 4 bases and J by 6 bases, 5 bases remained unmatched. Germline V gives CDR1 SGHDT, CDR2 YYEEEE. CDR3 region: CASSIPGGPGELFF. CDR3 sequence (DNA): TGTGCCAGCAGCATCCCGGGGGGGCCCGGGGAGCTGTTTTTT.

The V and J genes are TRBV5-1 and TRBJ2-1; no clear D gene. CDR3 size: 12 residues. Germline values: CDR1 SGHRS, CDR2 YFSETQ. The V end lost 3 bases, the J end lost 9 bases, and 10 bases lay between the germline ends. CDR3: CASSSTAGEQFF. CDR3 in DNA: TGCGCCAGCAGCTCAACTGCAGGTGAGCAGTTCTTC.

This clone was recorded only once. V and J are TRBV28 and TRBJ1-4; 9 bases agree with TRBD1. The germline V gene has CDR1 MDHEN and CDR2 SYDVKM. The ends lost 3 bases at V and 8 bases at J; junction bases unmatched: 4. This CDR3 comprises 14 residues. The CDR3 protein is CASSFDRGEEKLFF. DNA of the CDR3: TGTGCCAGCAGTTTCGACAGGGGGGAGGAAAAACTGTTTTTT.

CDR3 nucleotide sequence: TGTGCCAGCAGCCAAAACAGGGGGAACTATGGCTACACCTTC. Its protein product is CASSQNRGNYGYTF. The gene calls are TRBV14 and TRBJ1-2, with 8 bases aligning to TRBD1. Trimming took 2 bases from V and 2 from J; bases not matched to a gene: 1. The germline gives CDR1 SGHDN, CDR2 FVKESK. This CDR3 is 14 amino acids long.

The chain is built from TRBV4-2 and TRBJ2-3; 13 positions match TRBD2. Trimming removed 4 bases from V and 0 bases from J; junction bases left unmatched: 22. The CDR3 covers 23 residues. In germline, CDR1 is LGHNA, CDR2 YNFKEQ. In DNA, the CDR3 is TGTGCCAGCAGCCCGGGACTAGCGGGGAACGCCCCCTGGGTTGGAGCTAGCACAGATACGCAGTATTTT. Translation: CASSPGLAGNAPWVGASTDTQYF.

The chain uses TRBV6-5 and TRBJ1-2; 7 bases line up with TRBD1. V dropped 6 bases and J dropped 6; count of bases not matched to a gene: 7. Germline-derived CDR1 and CDR2 are MNHEY and SVGAGI. The CDR3 has 13 residues. CDR3 nucleotide sequence: TGTGCCAGCAGCGTACAGGGGAGGCATGGCTACACCTTC. Encoded protein: CASSVQGRHGYTF.

The chain combines TRBV6-5 with TRBJ2-7, with D maybe TRBD1 (6 bases). Germline-derived CDR1 and CDR2 are MNHEY and SVGAGI. The CDR3 has 13 residues. Trimming left V 5 bases short and J 3 bases short, with 11 bases between. The CDR3 DNA follows: TGTGCCAGCAGTCCCAGGGACAACTACGAGCAGTACTTC. Its translation: CASSPRDNYEQYF.

V is TRBV14 and J is TRBJ1-1; D is unclear. Germline V lookup: CDR1 SGHDN, CDR2 FVKESK. The germline V and J ends were trimmed by 4 bases and 1 base, with 7 bases remaining between them. CDR3 length: 13 amino acids. The CDR3 nucleotides read TGTGCCAGCAGCCCACAACCGAACACTGAAGCTTTCTTT. Translation: CASSPQPNTEAFF.

The chain recombines TRBV4-1 with TRBJ1-4; 9 nucleotides match TRBD1. V was pared by 2 bases and J by 8 bases, with 9 bases of the junction left unmatched. The CDR3 extends over 16 amino acids. Germline V gene data show CDR1 as MGHRA and CDR2 as YSYEKL. CDR3 DNA: TGCGCCAGCAGCCAACCCGCCCGGGACAGGGACGAAAAACTGTTTTTT. It yields the protein CASSQPARDRDEKLFF.

The genes are TRBV20-1 and TRBJ2-3, with 8 bases that match TRBD2. CDR3 size: 11 residues. Germline values: CDR1 DFQATT, CDR2 SNEGSKA (reference sequence). Unmatched junction bases numbered 6, after V lost 1 base and J lost 15 bases. CDR3 residues: CSARGSGDPYF. The CDR3 DNA is TGCAGTGCTAGAGGTAGCGGGGACCCTTATTTT.

The V call is TRBV20-1, the J call TRBJ1-1, with D perhaps TRBD1 (5 bases). CDR3 size: 11 residues. The germline V and J ends were trimmed by 7 bases and 5 bases, with 11 bases remaining between them. Germline V gene sequence: CDR1 DFQATT, CDR2 SNEGSKA (reference sequence). CDR3 nucleotides: TGCAGTGATCGGGGGGTGACTGAAGCTTTCTTT. It encodes CSDRGVTEAFF.

This clone was observed once. The chain carries TRBV5-1 and TRBJ1-3; 8 nucleotides match TRBD1. Germline CDR1 is SGHRS and CDR2 is YFSETQ. V lost 4 bases, J lost 0 bases, and 6 bases stayed unmatched. The CDR3 has 16 residues. CDR3 coding DNA: TGCGCCAGCAGCCCAGGACAGGGCTACTCTGGAAACACCATATATTTT. Protein product: CASSPGQGYSGNTIYF.

This chain uses TRBV5-6 with TRBJ2-7; the D call may be TRBD1 or TRBD2 (5 bases each). Trimming cost V 1 base and J 6 bases, with 8 bases left between them. The CDR3 spans 12 residues. Germline CDR1 and CDR2: SGHDT and YYEEEE. The CDR3 here is CASSLRGGEQYV. DNA for the CDR3: TGTGCCAGCAGCTTGCGTGGGGGCGAGCAGTACGTC.

This clone was recorded once. The V gene is TRBV5-1, the J gene TRBJ2-2; 10 positions match TRBD2. With V trimmed by 6 bases and J by 6 bases, 11 bases remained unmatched. This CDR3 region has 16 residues. CDR1 is SGHRS, CDR2 YFSETQ, per germline. The CDR3, as DNA: TGCGCCAGCAACCACGGACTAGCGGAAAGTCCCGGGGAGCTGTTTTTT. This gives the protein CASNHGLAESPGELFF.

A single count supports this clone. This sequence joins TRBV7-2 and TRBJ2-4, with D perhaps TRBD1 (6 bases). Germline V lookup: CDR1 SGHTA, CDR2 FQGNSA. Trimming stripped 7 bases from V and 8 bases from J, with 24 bases between. CDR3 size: 16 residues. Here the CDR3 reads CASTLSLGRGKYIQYF. DNA for the CDR3: TGTGCCAGCACCCTAAGCCTGGGCAGGGGAAAGTACATTCAGTACTTC.

The chain has TRBV6-1 and TRBJ1-5; a weak D match, TRBD1 (6 bases). The CDR3 has 13 amino acids. CDR1 is MNHNS, CDR2 SASEGT, per germline. V lost 6 bases, J lost 5 bases, and 11 bases lay in between. In nucleotides, the CDR3 is TGTGCCAGCAGGAAGGACAGTTATCAGCCCCAGCATTTT. Amino acids: CASRKDSYQPQHF.

This sequence joins TRBV5-1 and TRBJ1-4; 12 positions agree with TRBD1. V lost 2 bases and J lost 8; bases outside the gene matches: 7. The CDR3 sequence is 16 residues long. Germline V lookup: CDR1 SGHRS, CDR2 YFSETQ. The CDR3 protein is CASSFRDRGREEKLFF. Here the CDR3 DNA reads TGCGCCAGCAGCTTTAGGGACAGGGGGCGCGAAGAAAAACTGTTTTTT.

This chain connects TRBV11-3 to TRBJ2-3, with 13 bases fitting TRBD2. Per the germline V gene, CDR1 is SGHNT and CDR2 is YENEEA. V was clipped by 5 bases and J by 7 bases; unmatched bases: 9. This CDR3 has 16 amino acids. CDR3 sequence reads: CASSIGLAGARNTQYF. The CDR3 DNA reads as TGTGCCAGCAGCATTGGACTAGCGGGGGCCCGGAATACGCAGTATTTT.

This clone was seen a handful of times. The rearrangement joins TRBV13 to TRBJ2-2; D possibly corresponds to TRBD2 (5 bases). The germline V gene encodes CDR1 PRHDT and CDR2 FYEKMQ (reference sequence). V was clipped by 4 bases and J by 3 bases, with 9 bases between them. This CDR3 is 14 amino acids long. For the CDR3, the DNA is TGTGCCAGCAGCTCCGCGGGCGACACCGGGGAGCTGTTTTTT. Its translation is CASSSAGDTGELFF.

The rearrangement links TRBV6-6 to TRBJ2-7; TRBD1 matches 7 bases. The CDR3 is 14 amino acids. Germline lookup yields CDR1 MNHNY and CDR2 SVGAGI (reference sequence). The trim removed 4 bases at V and 3 bases at J, leaving 6 bases unmatched. CDR3 sequence (DNA): TGTGCCAGCAGTTCTTCAGGGGGAAGCTACGAGCAGTACTTC. This gives the protein CASSSSGGSYEQYF.

The V and J genes are TRBV5-4 and TRBJ1-2, with D uncertain. Trimming pared 0 bases from V and 7 bases from J, leaving 10 bases between. Germline assignment: CDR1 SGHNT and CDR2 YYREEE (reference sequence). CDR3 length: 13 residues. CDR3 residues: CASSLGTASGYTF. The CDR3 DNA sequence: TGTGCCAGCAGCTTGGGTACTGCGTCTGGCTACACCTTC.

This sequence joins TRBV27 and TRBJ2-7, with a tentative D call TRBD2 (7 bases). Looked up from germline, CDR1 is MNHEY and CDR2 is SMNVEV (reference sequence). Trimming cost V 7 bases and J 3 bases, with 16 bases left between them. The CDR3 sequence is 14 residues long. CDR3 sequence (DNA): TGTGCCAGCACCAGGAGGGGAGGGGGCTACGAGCAGTACTTC. It yields the protein CASTRRGGGYEQYF.

The rearrangement uses TRBV6-5 and TRBJ2-1; the match to TRBD2 covers 7 bases. There are 15 residues in the CDR3. The V segment lost 4 bases and the J segment 3 bases; nucleotides outside the gene matches: 6. Germline V CDR1 and CDR2: MNHEY, SVGAGI. CDR3 DNA: TGTGCCAGCAGTTGGGGAGGGGCAAACTACAATGAGCAGTTCTTC. Its translation is CASSWGGANYNEQFF.

The chain recombines TRBV7-9 with TRBJ2-2; D is perhaps TRBD2 (5 bases). The CDR3 is 15 residues long. Looked up from germline, CDR1 is SEHNR and CDR2 is FQNEAQ (reference sequence). V was pared by 2 bases and J by 6 bases, with 13 bases between. The CDR3 DNA reads TGTGCCAGCAGCTTAACCTCGACCGGGGCCGGGGAGCTGTTTTTT. Translating gives CASSLTSTGAGELFF.

The chain has TRBV4-1 and TRBJ1-6; a weak D match, TRBD1 (5 bases). The CDR3 is 17 residues long. V lost 0 bases and J lost 7, with 16 bases in between. Germline-derived CDR1 and CDR2 are MGHRA and YSYEKL. Here the CDR3 reads CASSQDTGRGGNSPLHF. DNA of the CDR3: TGCGCCAGCAGCCAAGATACAGGTCGGGGGGGGAATTCACCCCTCCACTTT.